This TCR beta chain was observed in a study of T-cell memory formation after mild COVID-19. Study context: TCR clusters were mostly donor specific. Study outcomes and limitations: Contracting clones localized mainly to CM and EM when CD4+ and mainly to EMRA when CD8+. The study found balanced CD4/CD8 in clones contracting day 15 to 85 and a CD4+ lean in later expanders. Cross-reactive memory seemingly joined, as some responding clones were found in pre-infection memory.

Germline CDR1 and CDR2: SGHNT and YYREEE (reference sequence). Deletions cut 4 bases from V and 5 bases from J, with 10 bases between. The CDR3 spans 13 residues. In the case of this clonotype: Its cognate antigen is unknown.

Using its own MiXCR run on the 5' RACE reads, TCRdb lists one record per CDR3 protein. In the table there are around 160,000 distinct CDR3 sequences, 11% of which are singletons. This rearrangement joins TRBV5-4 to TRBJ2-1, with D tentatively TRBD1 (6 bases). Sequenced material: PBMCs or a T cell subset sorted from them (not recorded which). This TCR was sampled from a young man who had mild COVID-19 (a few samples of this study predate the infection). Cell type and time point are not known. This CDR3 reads CASSTQGNNEQFF. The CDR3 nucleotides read TGTGCCAGCAGCACCCAGGGGAACAATGAGCAGTTCTTC.